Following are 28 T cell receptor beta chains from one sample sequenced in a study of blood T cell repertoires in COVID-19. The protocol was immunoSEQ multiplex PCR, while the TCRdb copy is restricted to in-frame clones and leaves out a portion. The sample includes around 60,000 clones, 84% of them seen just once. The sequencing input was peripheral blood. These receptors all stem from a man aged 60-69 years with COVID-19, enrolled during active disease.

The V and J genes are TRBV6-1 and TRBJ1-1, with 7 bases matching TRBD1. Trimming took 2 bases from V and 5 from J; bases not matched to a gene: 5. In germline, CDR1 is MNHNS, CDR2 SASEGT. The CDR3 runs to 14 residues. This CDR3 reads CASSEPTGRTEAFF. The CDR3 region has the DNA TGTGCCAGCAGTGAACCGACAGGGCGGACTGAAGCTTTCTTT.

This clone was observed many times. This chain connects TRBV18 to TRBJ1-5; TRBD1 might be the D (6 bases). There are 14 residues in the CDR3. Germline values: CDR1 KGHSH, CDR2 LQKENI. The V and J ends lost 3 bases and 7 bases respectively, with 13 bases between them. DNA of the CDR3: TGTGCCAGCTCACCCGCCCCCAGGGGCCAGCCCCAGCATTTT. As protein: CASSPAPRGQPQHF.

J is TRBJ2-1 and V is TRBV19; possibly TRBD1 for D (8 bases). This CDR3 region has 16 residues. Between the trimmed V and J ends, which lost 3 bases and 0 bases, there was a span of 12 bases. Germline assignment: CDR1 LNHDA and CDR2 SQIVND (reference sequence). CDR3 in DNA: TGTGCCAGTAGTATCTACAGGGGGGGCTCCTACAATGAGCAGTTCTTC. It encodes CASSIYRGGSYNEQFF.

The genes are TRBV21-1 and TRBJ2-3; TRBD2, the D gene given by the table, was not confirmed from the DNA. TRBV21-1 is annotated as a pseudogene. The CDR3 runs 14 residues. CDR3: CASSKVRSMDTQYF. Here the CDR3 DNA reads TGTGCCAGCAGCAAAGTACGGTCGATGGATACGCAGTATTTT.

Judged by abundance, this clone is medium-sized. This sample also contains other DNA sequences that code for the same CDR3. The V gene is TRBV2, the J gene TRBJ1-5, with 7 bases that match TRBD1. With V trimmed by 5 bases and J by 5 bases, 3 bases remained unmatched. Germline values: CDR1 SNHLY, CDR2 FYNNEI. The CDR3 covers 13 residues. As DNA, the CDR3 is TGTGCCAGCAGTTATACAGGGGATCAGCCCCAGCATTTT. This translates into CASSYTGDQPQHF.

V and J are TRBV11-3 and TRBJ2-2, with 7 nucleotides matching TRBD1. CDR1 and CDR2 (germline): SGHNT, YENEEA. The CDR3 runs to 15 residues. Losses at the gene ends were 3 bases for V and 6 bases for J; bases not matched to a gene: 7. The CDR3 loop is CASSFTGDVSGELFF. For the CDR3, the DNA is TGTGCCAGCAGCTTCACAGGGGACGTGTCCGGGGAGCTGTTTTTT.

CDR3 residues: CSASRGSTDTQYF. CDR3 bases: TGCAGTGCTAGTCGTGGCAGTACAGATACGCAGTATTTT. This chain uses TRBV20-1 with TRBJ2-3; no clear D gene. The length of the CDR3 is 13 residues. Trimming took off 3 bases at V and 3 bases at J, with 10 bases between the two ends. The germline V gene has CDR1 DFQATT and CDR2 SNEGSKA (reference sequence).

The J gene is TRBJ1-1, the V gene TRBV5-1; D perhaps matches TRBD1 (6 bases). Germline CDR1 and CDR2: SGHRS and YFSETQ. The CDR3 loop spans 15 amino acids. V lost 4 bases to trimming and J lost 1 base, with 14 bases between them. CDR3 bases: TGCGCCAGCAGCAAAGACGGACAGCAGAACACTGAAGCTTTCTTT. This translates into CASSKDGQQNTEAFF.

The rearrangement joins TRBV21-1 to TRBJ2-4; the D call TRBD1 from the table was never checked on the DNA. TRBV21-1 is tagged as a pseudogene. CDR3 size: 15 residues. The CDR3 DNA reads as TGTGCCAGCAGCAAAGTGGGGCAGAACAAAAACATTCAGTACTTC. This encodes CASSKVGQNKNIQYF.

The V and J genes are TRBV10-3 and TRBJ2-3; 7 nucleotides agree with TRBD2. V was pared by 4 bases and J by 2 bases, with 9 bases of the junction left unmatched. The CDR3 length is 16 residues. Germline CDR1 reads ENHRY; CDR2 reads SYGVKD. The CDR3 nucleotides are TGTGCCATCAGTGTGGGGCAGGGAGGGGCCACAGATACGCAGTATTTT. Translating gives CAISVGQGGATDTQYF.

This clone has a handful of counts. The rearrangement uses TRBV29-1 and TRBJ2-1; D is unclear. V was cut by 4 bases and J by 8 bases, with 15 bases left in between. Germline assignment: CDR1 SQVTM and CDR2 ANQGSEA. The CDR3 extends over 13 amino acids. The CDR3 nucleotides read TGCAGCGTTGTCGGTTACCCCGAGGATGAGCAGTTCTTC. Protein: CSVVGYPEDEQFF.

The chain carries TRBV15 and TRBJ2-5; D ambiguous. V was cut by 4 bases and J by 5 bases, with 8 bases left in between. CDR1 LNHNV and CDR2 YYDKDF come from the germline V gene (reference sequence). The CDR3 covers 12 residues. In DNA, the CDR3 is TGTGCCACCAGCACTCGTGGCGAGACCCAGTACTTC. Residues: CATSTRGETQYF. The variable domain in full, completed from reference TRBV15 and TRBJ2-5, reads DAMVIQNPRYQVTQFGKPVTLSCSQTLNHNVMYWYQQKSSQAPKLLFHYYDKDFNNEADTPDNFQSRRPNTSFCFLDIRSPGLGDTAMYLCATSTRGETQYFGPGTRLLVL.

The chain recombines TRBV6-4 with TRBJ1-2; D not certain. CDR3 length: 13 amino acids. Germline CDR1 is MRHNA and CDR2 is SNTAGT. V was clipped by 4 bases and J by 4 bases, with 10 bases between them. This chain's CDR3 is CASSVSGSYGYTF. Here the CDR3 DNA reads TGTGCCAGCAGTGTGTCGGGTTCCTATGGCTACACCTTC.

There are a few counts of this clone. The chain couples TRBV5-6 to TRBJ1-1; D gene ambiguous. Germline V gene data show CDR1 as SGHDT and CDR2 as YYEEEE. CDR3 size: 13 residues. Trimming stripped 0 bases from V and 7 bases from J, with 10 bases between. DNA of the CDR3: TGTGCCAGCAGCTTGGGAGGGTCCAGTGAAGCTTTCTTT. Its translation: CASSLGGSSEAFF.

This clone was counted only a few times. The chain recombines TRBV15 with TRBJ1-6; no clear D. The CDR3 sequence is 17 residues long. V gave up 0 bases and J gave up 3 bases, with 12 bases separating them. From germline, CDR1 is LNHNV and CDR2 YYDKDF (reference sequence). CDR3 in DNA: TGTGCCACCAGCAGAGATTTCCAGGTGTACTATAATTCACCCCTCCACTTT. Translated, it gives CATSRDFQVYYNSPLHF.

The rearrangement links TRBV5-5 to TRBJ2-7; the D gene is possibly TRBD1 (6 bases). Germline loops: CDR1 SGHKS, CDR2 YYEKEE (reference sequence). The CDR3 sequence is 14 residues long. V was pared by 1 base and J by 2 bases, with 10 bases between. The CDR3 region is CASSLTGPPYEQYF. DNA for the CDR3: TGTGCCAGCAGCTTGACAGGGCCCCCCTACGAGCAGTACTTC.

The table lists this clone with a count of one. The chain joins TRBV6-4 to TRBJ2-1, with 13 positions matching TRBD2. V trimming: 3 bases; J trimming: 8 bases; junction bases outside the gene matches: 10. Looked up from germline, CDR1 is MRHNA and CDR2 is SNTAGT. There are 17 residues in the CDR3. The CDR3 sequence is CASSDSLTSGRADEQFF. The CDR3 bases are TGTGCCAGCAGTGATAGCTTAACTAGCGGGAGGGCCGATGAGCAGTTCTTC.

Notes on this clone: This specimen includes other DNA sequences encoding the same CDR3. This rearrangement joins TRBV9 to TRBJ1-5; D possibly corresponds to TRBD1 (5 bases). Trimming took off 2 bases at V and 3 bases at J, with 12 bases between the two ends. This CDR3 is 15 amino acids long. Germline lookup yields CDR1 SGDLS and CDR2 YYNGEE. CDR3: CASSVTGDSNQPQHF. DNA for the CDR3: TGTGCCAGCAGCGTCACCGGGGACTCCAATCAGCCCCAGCATTTT.

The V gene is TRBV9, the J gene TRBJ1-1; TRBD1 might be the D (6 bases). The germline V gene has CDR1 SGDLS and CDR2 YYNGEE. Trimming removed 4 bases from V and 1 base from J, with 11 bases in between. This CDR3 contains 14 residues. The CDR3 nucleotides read TGTGCCAGCAGCTTGGACAGCGAGAACACTGAAGCTTTCTTT. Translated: CASSLDSENTEAFF. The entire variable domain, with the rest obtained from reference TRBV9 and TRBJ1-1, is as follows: DSGVTQTPKHLITATGQRVTLRCSPRSGDLSVYWYQQSLDQGLQFLIQYYNGEERAKGNILERFSAQQFPDLHSELNLSSLELGDSALYFCASSLDSENTEAFFGQGTRLTVV.

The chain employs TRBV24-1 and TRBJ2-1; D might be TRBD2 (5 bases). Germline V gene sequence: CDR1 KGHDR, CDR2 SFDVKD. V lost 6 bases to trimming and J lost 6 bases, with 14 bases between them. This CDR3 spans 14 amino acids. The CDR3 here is CATSRGLGINEQFF. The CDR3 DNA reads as TGTGCCACCAGTCGCGGGCTAGGAATCAATGAGCAGTTCTTC.

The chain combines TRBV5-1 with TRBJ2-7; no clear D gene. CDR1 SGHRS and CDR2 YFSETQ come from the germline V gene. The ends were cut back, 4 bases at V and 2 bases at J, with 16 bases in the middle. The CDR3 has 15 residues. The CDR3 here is CASSPPETAAYEQYF. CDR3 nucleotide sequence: TGCGCCAGCAGCCCACCCGAGACTGCTGCCTACGAGCAGTACTTC.

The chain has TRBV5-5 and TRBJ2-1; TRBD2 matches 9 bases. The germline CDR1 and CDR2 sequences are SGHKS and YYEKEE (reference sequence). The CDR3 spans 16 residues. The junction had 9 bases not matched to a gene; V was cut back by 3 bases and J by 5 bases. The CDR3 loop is CASSSALLAGNNEQFF. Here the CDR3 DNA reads TGTGCCAGCAGCTCGGCCTTGCTAGCGGGAAACAATGAGCAGTTCTTC.

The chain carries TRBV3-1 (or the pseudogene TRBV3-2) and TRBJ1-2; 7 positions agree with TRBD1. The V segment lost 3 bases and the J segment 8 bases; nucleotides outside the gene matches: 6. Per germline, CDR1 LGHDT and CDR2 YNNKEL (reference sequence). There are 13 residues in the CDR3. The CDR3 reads CASSHDRVGGYTF. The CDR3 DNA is TGTGCCAGCAGCCACGACAGGGTTGGAGGCTACACCTTC.

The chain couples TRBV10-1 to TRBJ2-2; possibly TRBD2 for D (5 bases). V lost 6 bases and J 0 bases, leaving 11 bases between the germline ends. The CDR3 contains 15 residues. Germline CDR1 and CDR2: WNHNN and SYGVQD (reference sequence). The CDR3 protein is CASRGDGTNTGELFF. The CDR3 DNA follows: TGCGCCAGCAGGGGAGATGGAACGAACACCGGGGAGCTGTTTTTT.

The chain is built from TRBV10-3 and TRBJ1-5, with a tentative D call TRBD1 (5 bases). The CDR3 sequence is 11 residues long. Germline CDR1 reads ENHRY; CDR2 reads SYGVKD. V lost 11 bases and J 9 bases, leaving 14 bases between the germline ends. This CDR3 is CASGRDRPQHF. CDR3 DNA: TGTGCCTCGGGCAGGGATCGGCCCCAGCATTTT.

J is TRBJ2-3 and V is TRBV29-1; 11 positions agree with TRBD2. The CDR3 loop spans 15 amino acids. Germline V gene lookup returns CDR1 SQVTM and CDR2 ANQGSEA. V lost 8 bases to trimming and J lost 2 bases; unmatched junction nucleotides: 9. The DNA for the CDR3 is TGCAGCATACAGGGACTAGCGGATAACACAGATACGCAGTATTTT. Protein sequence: CSIQGLADNTDTQYF.

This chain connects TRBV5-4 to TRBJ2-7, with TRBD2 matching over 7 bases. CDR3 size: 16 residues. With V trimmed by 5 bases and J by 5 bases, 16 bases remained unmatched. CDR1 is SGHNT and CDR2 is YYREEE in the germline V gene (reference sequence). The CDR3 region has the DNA TGTGCCAGCAGTCGCGGGGGTCGGGGAAGGGTCCACGAGCAGTACTTC. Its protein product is CASSRGGRGRVHEQYF.

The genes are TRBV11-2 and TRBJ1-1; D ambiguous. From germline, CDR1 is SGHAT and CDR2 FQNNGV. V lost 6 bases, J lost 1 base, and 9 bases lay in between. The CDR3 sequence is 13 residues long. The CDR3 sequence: CASRISGNTEAFF. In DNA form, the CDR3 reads TGTGCCAGCAGGATCTCGGGGAACACTGAAGCTTTCTTT.